This is a list of T cell receptor beta chains from one sample in a study of blood T cell repertoires in COVID-19. Measured with immunoSEQ multiplex PCR; TCRdb has only the in-frame clones, and not every one. The profile covers about 50,000 clones, with around 80% appearing a single time and approximately 16% taken by the ten largest. The sequencing input was peripheral blood. The receptors come from a man aged 40-55 years with acute or convalescent COVID-19. CDR3s include the opening cysteine and the closing phenylalanine or tryptophan. Fields, in order: V gene, clone size, J gene, D gene, CDR3 protein, CDR3 DNA. D genes are given only for firm matches. Clone sizes are given selectively: once, few, many, or a class where the clone is expanded.

TRBV7-6	NA	TRBJ1-1	NA	CASSLDAGYTEAFF	TGTGCCAGCAGCTTAGATGCAGGGTACACTGAAGCTTTCTTT
TRBV5-1	NA	TRBJ2-1	NA	CASSTEGGKYNEQFF	TGCGCCAGCAGTACGGAGGGGGGGAAATACAATGAGCAGTTCTTC
TRBV10-1	NA	TRBJ2-1	TRBD1	CASSESGQGSNEQFF	TGCGCCAGCAGTGAGTCGGGACAGGGGTCGAATGAGCAGTTCTTC
TRBV12-3/TRBV12-4	NA	TRBJ1-6	NA	CASSFQGNSPLHF	TGTGCCAGCAGTTTCCAGGGTAATTCACCCCTCCACTTT
TRBV19	few	TRBJ1-5	NA	CASSNHRDSNQPQHF	TGTGCCAGTAGTAATCACAGGGATAGCAATCAGCCCCAGCATTTT
TRBV6-5	NA	TRBJ1-2	NA	CASSSGQINYGYTF	TGTGCCAGCAGTTCCGGACAGATAAACTATGGCTACACCTTC
TRBV30	once	TRBJ2-1	NA	CAWSRGSSYNEQFF	TGTGCCTGGAGTAGGGGTAGCTCCTACAATGAGCAGTTCTTC
TRBV21-1	NA	TRBJ2-2	NA	CATHLSIRATTGELFF	TGTGCCACCCACCTGTCTATCAGGGCAACCACCGGGGAGCTGTTTTTT
TRBV15	NA	TRBJ2-2	NA	CATSRDQGANTGELFF	TGTGCCACCAGCAGAGATCAGGGCGCGAACACCGGGGAGCTGTTTTTT
TRBV5-8	NA	TRBJ2-5	TRBD2	CASSLDASGKHQYF	TGTGCCAGCAGCTTGGATGCTAGCGGGAAGCACCAGTACTTC
TRBV6-5	NA	TRBJ2-1	TRBD2	CASLLAGTSYNEQFF	TGTGCCAGCCTGCTAGCGGGAACCTCCTACAATGAGCAGTTCTTC
TRBV3-1/TRBV3-2	NA	TRBJ2-5	NA	CASSQGSTSWETQYF	TGTGCCAGCAGCCAAGGCTCAACGAGTTGGGAGACCCAGTACTTC
TRBV5-6	NA	TRBJ2-3	TRBD2	CASKRGSTDTQYF	TGTGCCAGCAAGCGGGGGAGCACAGATACGCAGTATTTT
TRBV30	NA	TRBJ1-5	NA	CAWNSGGNQPQHF	TGTGCCTGGAATTCGGGAGGCAATCAGCCCCAGCATTTT
TRBV6-5	NA	TRBJ1-1	NA	CASRRGEDTEAFF	TGTGCCAGCAGGCGGGGGGAGGACACTGAAGCTTTCTTT
TRBV7-9	NA	TRBJ1-2	NA	CASSLTAAGGYTF	TGTGCCAGCAGCTTAACGGCGGCGGGCGGCTACACCTTC
TRBV9	NA	TRBJ2-3	TRBD2	CASSLRAGGPEDTQYF	TGTGCCAGCAGCCTCAGAGCGGGAGGCCCCGAAGATACGCAGTATTTT
TRBV6-4	NA	TRBJ1-1	TRBD1	CASSDTDRGTEAFF	TGTGCCAGCAGTGACACGGACAGGGGAACTGAAGCTTTCTTT
TRBV7-9	NA	TRBJ1-2	TRBD1	CASSQGQGAYGYTF	TGTGCCAGCAGCCAGGGACAGGGGGCCTATGGCTACACCTTC
TRBV14	NA	TRBJ1-4	TRBD1	CASSQRTGFLGKLFF	TGTGCCAGCAGCCAACGGACAGGGTTCTTAGGAAAACTGTTTTTT
TRBV7-9	NA	TRBJ1-5	TRBD1	CASSWGDRFQPQHF	TGTGCCAGCAGCTGGGGGGACAGGTTTCAGCCCCAGCATTTT
TRBV7-6	NA	TRBJ2-3	NA	CASSLRTGLASTDTQYF	TGTGCCAGCAGCTTACGGACGGGACTCGCTAGCACAGATACGCAGTATTTT
TRBV5-1	NA	TRBJ1-1	NA	CASSLGGQNTEAFF	TGCGCCAGCAGCTTGGGGGGCCAGAACACTGAAGCTTTCTTT
TRBV3-1/TRBV3-2	NA	TRBJ2-3	TRBD2	CASSQDELAGARSPRTDTQYF	TGTGCCAGCAGCCAAGATGAACTAGCGGGAGCCAGGTCGCCTCGTACAGATACGCAGTATTTT
TRBV7-2	few	TRBJ2-1	NA	CASSLLFGTQNEQFF	TGTGCCAGCAGCTTACTTTTTGGAACACAGAATGAGCAGTTCTTC
TRBV30	NA	TRBJ1-2	TRBD1	CAWSRVQGPRNYGYTF	TGTGCCTGGAGTCGCGTACAGGGGCCGAGGAACTATGGCTACACCTTC
TRBV5-8	few	TRBJ1-2	TRBD1	CASSLTGTGSGYTF	TGTGCCAGCAGCTTAACCGGGACAGGGAGCGGCTACACCTTC
TRBV6-6	NA	TRBJ1-6	TRBD1	CASITGTANSPLHF	TGTGCCAGCATCACCGGGACAGCCAATTCACCCCTCCACTTT
TRBV19	NA	TRBJ1-1	NA	CASSTGTLMNTEAFF	TGTGCCAGTAGCACCGGGACACTTATGAACACTGAAGCTTTCTTT
TRBV7-9	NA	TRBJ2-2	TRBD2	CATLAANTGELFF	TGTGCCACCCTAGCGGCGAACACCGGGGAGCTGTTTTTT
TRBV5-1	NA	TRBJ2-5	NA	CASSRQSQETQYF	TGCGCCAGCAGCCGACAGTCCCAAGAGACCCAGTACTTC
TRBV6-6	NA	TRBJ2-7	TRBD2	CASSRTSGRASYEQYF	TGTGCCAGCAGTCGGACTAGCGGGAGGGCTAGCTACGAGCAGTACTTC
TRBV19	NA	TRBJ1-6	TRBD1	CASSRTTGTGISPLHF	TGTGCCAGTAGTAGGACTACCGGGACAGGGATCTCACCCCTCCACTTT
TRBV3-1/TRBV3-2	NA	TRBJ2-7	TRBD1	CASSRQQGASYEQYF	TGTGCCAGCAGCCGCCAACAGGGGGCCTCCTACGAGCAGTACTTC
TRBV6-5	NA	TRBJ2-1	NA	CASQQDAASYNEQFF	TGTGCCAGCCAACAGGACGCGGCCTCCTACAATGAGCAGTTCTTC
TRBV5-4	NA	TRBJ2-3	TRBD1	CASSLRRLGGSDTQYF	TGTGCCAGCAGCTTGAGGAGGTTAGGGGGCAGCGATACGCAGTATTTT
TRBV7-2	NA	TRBJ2-5	NA	CASSSPGVVQETQYF	TGTGCCAGCAGCTCACCAGGGGTAGTCCAAGAGACCCAGTACTTC
TRBV3-1/TRBV3-2	NA	TRBJ2-7	NA	CASSQELTRRDEQYF	TGTGCCAGCAGCCAAGAGCTTACTAGGAGAGACGAGCAGTACTTC
TRBV11-2	NA	TRBJ2-2	NA	CASSYVKLADNTGELFF	TGTGCCAGCAGCTATGTAAAACTAGCAGACAACACCGGGGAGCTGTTTTTT
TRBV29-1	NA	TRBJ1-1	TRBD1	CSVPDRGRTEAFF	TGCAGCGTCCCCGACAGGGGGCGTACTGAAGCTTTCTTT
TRBV30	few	TRBJ1-1	NA	CAWSEEWRMNTEAFF	TGTGCCTGGAGTGAGGAGTGGCGGATGAACACTGAAGCTTTCTTT
TRBV7-2	NA	TRBJ2-7	NA	CASSATSVKRYF	TGTGCCAGCAGCGCCACCTCGGTAAAGCGGTACTTC
TRBV19	NA	TRBJ1-6	NA	CASSMLQGERASPLHF	TGTGCCAGTAGTATGTTACAGGGTGAGAGGGCTTCACCCCTCCACTTT
TRBV5-1	NA	TRBJ2-5	TRBD1	CASRLDRRTIQETQYF	TGCGCCAGCAGGCTGGACAGGCGAACCATCCAAGAGACCCAGTACTTC
TRBV3-1/TRBV3-2	few	TRBJ1-1	TRBD1	CASSQDFSGGTEAFF	TGTGCCAGCAGCCAAGATTTTTCAGGGGGCACTGAAGCTTTCTTT
TRBV30	NA	TRBJ1-1	NA	CAWSVRANTEAFF	TGTGCCTGGAGTGTACGAGCTAACACTGAAGCTTTCTTT
TRBV5-5	NA	TRBJ2-3	TRBD1	CASSLAGQGPDTQYF	TGTGCCAGCAGCTTGGCGGGACAGGGTCCAGATACGCAGTATTTT
TRBV19	NA	TRBJ2-5	NA	CASSSRTTVDQETQYF	TGTGCCAGTAGTTCCCGGACTACTGTAGACCAAGAGACCCAGTACTTC
TRBV6-1	NA	TRBJ2-1	TRBD1	CASSEAGGDEQFF	TGTGCCAGCAGTGAAGCAGGGGGCGATGAGCAGTTCTTC
TRBV5-6	once	TRBJ1-2	NA	CASRRGGGSNYGYTF	TGTGCCAGCAGAAGGGGGGGAGGATCCAACTATGGCTACACCTTC
TRBV5-5	NA	TRBJ2-5	TRBD1	CASSLAETGTETQYF	TGTGCCAGCAGCTTGGCCGAGACAGGGACCGAGACCCAGTACTTC
TRBV19	NA	TRBJ1-1	NA	CASSIVRTEAFF	TGTGCCAGTAGTATAGTGAGGACTGAAGCTTTCTTT
TRBV7-2	NA	TRBJ2-2	NA	CASSLVGSELTGELFF	TGTGCCAGCAGCTTAGTTGGTAGCGAACTAACCGGGGAGCTGTTTTTT
TRBV6-5	NA	TRBJ2-5	NA	CASSQGQETQYF	TGTGCCAGCAGCCAGGGGCAGGAGACCCAGTACTTC
TRBV6-1	NA	TRBJ2-7	TRBD2	CASSAKRASAGDREQYF	TGTGCCAGCAGTGCAAAGAGGGCCTCAGCGGGAGACCGTGAGCAGTACTTC
TRBV5-4	NA	TRBJ1-1	NA	CASSFHDRLEAFF	TGTGCCAGCAGCTTCCATGACAGGTTAGAAGCTTTCTTT